This T cell receptor beta chain is from a study of OX40 agonist ivuxolimab in advanced cancers. The germline V gene has CDR1 MNHEY and CDR2 SMNVEV (reference sequence). V was cut by 7 bases and J by 8 bases, with 24 bases left in between. The CDR3 loop spans 16 amino acids. A remark on this clone: What it recognizes is unknown.

General study findings and limits: Clonal expansion was seen in CD4+ and CD8+ blood T cells by week 6 at 0.1 to 3.0 mg/kg.

Libraries were prepared by immunoSEQ multiplex PCR; TCRdb keeps only in-frame clonotypes and omits some of them. The sample has 70,000 to 95,000 clones; around 80% are singletons. Sequencing used CD4+ or CD8+ T cells sorted from blood, obtained in a trial of the OX40 agonist ivuxolimab. This TCR derives from an adult with an advanced solid tumor such as melanoma, head and neck, liver or kidney cancer. This chain uses TRBV27 with TRBJ2-1; tentative D call: TRBD2 (6 bases). The CDR3 spells CASTVAALSLSHEQFF. As DNA, the CDR3 is TGTGCCAGCACCGTAGCGGCCCTGAGCCTTTCCCATGAGCAGTTCTTC.